The rows below give T cell receptor beta chains drawn from one sample of a study of T cell repertoires in cytomegalovirus infection. TCRdb called the reads again in MiXCR, with one record for every CDR3 protein. The table has fewer than 250,000 distinct CDR3 sequences, roughly 23% seen once; the top ten hold around a sixth. Sequenced: CD8+ T cells from PBMCs. These receptors all come from a human donor in good health (CMV status not recorded). Some clones in this sample may be carry-over from other donors' samples. CDR3s include the opening cysteine and the closing phenylalanine or tryptophan. A D gene is named only where the DNA matches it firmly. Rows give clone size only sometimes, using once, few, many, or a class for an expanded clone.

TGTGCCAGCAGCACTGGGACTAGCGGGGGAGAGACCCAGTACTTC CASSTGTSGGETQYF many TRBJ2-5 15 TRBV7-8 TRBD2
TGTGCCAGCCTCGCAGGGGGGAGCGATGAGCAGTTCTTC CASLAGGSDEQFF many TRBJ2-1 13 TRBV7-8 .
TGTGCCAGTAGTATTAGGCAGGGGCCTTACAATGAGCAGTTCTTC CASSIRQGPYNEQFF few TRBJ2-1 15 TRBV19 .
TGTGCCAGCAGTGAAGCCTCTGGGGCCAACGTCCTGACTTTC CASSEASGANVLTF few TRBJ2-6 14 TRBV6-1 .
TGTGCAAACGTCCAAGGGATTTTCTATGGCTACACCTTC CANVQGIFYGYTF few TRBJ1-2 13 TRBV7-6 .
TGCGCCAGCAGCCAATTCGGGGGGAACACTGAAGCTTTCTTT CASSQFGGNTEAFF few TRBJ1-1 14 TRBV4-1 .
TGTGCCAGCAGCTTAGGACAGTCCGGGAACACTGAAGCTTTCTTT CASSLGQSGNTEAFF . TRBJ1-1 15 TRBV7-9 .
TGTGCCACCAGCAGAGATAGGCACGCCTCTAATGAAAAACTGTTTTTT CATSRDRHASNEKLFF few TRBJ1-4 16 TRBV15 .
TGTGCCAGCAGGCCACGGGGGGACAACACCGGGGAGCTGTTTTTT CASRPRGDNTGELFF few TRBJ2-2 15 TRBV7-9 TRBD2
TGTGCCAGCAGTTACTCAGGGTCTAGCACAGATACGCAGTATTTT CASSYSGSSTDTQYF . TRBJ2-3 15 TRBV6-2/TRBV6-3 .
TGTGCCAGCAGGGAGCCTAAGACTCCGCTCTCTGGAAACACCATATATTTT CASREPKTPLSGNTIYF many TRBJ1-3 17 TRBV7-2 .
TGTGCCAGCACCACCTCGGGGGGTCAGCCCCAGCATTTT CASTTSGGQPQHF many TRBJ1-5 13 TRBV28 .
TGTGCCAGCAGCCAAGAGGTTAACTATGGCTACACCTTC CASSQEVNYGYTF few TRBJ1-2 13 TRBV7-6 .
TGTGCCAGCAGCTCTGGGCCTCTGGACAGGGTTGATGGCTACACCTTC CASSSGPLDRVDGYTF few TRBJ1-2 16 TRBV9 TRBD1
TGTGCCAGCAGCCCTCCGGGGCTCGGCGACGAGCAGTACTTC CASSPPGLGDEQYF . TRBJ2-7 14 TRBV28 .
TGTGCCAGCAGCCAGCTGCGGAGCAATCAGCCCCAGCATTTT CASSQLRSNQPQHF . TRBJ1-5 14 TRBV28 .
TGCGCCAGCACCCGACTAGCGGGGGGGATCTACGAGCAGTACTTC CASTRLAGGIYEQYF many TRBJ2-7 15 TRBV10-2 TRBD2
TGTGCCAGCATCTCGGACGAGACCTACGAGCAGTACTTC CASISDETYEQYF few TRBJ2-7 13 TRBV7-9 .
TGTGCCAGCAAGGGGACGTTGTCCTACAATGAGCAGTTCTTC CASKGTLSYNEQFF many TRBJ2-1 14 TRBV27 .
TGTGCCAGCAGCTCCCGGGACGGTACCTACGAGCAGTACTTC CASSSRDGTYEQYF . TRBJ2-7 14 TRBV11-1 .
TGTGCTAGTGGTCGGGGGGTAAACACAGATACGCAGTATTTT CASGRGVNTDTQYF . TRBJ2-3 14 TRBV12-5 TRBD2
TGTGCCAGCAGCGGACTAGCCGGTGAGACCCAGTACTTC CASSGLAGETQYF few TRBJ2-5 13 TRBV7-4 TRBD2
TGTGCCAGCAGTTTTTTAGGTGACAATCAGCCCCAGCATTTT CASSFLGDNQPQHF . TRBJ1-5 14 TRBV28 .
TGTGCCAGCAGAGCGGGGGGAGCTAATGAAAAACTGTTTTTT CASRAGGANEKLFF few TRBJ1-4 14 TRBV2 .
TGTGCCAGCAGCTTAGGGACAGTCACTGAAGCTTTCTTT CASSLGTVTEAFF few TRBJ1-1 13 TRBV7-9 .
TGTGCCAGCAGCTTGGAGGAGAGCGCGGGCTTTTTGTGGACAGATACGCAGTATTTT CASSLEESAGFLWTDTQYF . TRBJ2-3 19 TRBV5-6 .
TGCAGCGCATCAATAGAGCGGGAGACCCAGTACTTC CSASIERETQYF . TRBJ2-5 12 TRBV29-1 .
TGCGCCAGCAGCTCCGACGCGGGCCCATGGGCCTACGAGCAGTACTTC CASSSDAGPWAYEQYF few TRBJ2-7 16 TRBV5-1 .
TGTGCCAGCAGCCAAGAGCTGCTCAATCAGCCCCAGCATTTT CASSQELLNQPQHF . TRBJ1-5 14 TRBV3-1 .
TGTGCCAGCAGTCCGGGACTAGCGAGAGAGACCCAGTACTTC CASSPGLARETQYF few TRBJ2-5 14 TRBV6-1 TRBD2